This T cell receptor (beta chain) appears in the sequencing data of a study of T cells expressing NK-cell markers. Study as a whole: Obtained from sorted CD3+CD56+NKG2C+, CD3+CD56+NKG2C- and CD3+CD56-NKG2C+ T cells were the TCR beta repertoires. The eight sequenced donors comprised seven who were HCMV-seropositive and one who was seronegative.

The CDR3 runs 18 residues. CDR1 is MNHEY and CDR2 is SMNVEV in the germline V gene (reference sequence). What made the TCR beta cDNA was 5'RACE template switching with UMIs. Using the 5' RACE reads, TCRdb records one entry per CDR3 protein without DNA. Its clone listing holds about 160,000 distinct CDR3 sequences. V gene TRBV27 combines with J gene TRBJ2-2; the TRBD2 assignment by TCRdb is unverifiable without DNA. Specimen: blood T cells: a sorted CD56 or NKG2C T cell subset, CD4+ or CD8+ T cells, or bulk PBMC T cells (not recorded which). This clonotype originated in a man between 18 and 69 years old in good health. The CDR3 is CASSDGTSGGRRTGELFF.